The next 14 T cell receptor beta chains were all read from a single sample in a study of shared clonotypes between healthy human individuals. The assay was immunoSEQ multiplex PCR, and TCRdb's table has in-frame clones only and misses some. The sample records over 750,000 clones, 90% to 97% being singletons. The naive CD8 population came from CD45RO-negative cells selected for CCR7, without terminally differentiated effector memory CD45RA+ cells. The material sequenced was naive CD8+ T cells sorted from blood. The receptors were sampled from a young man in good health.

V gene TRBV5-1 combines with J gene TRBJ2-7; D is unclear. The length of the CDR3 is 15 residues. Germline CDR1 and CDR2: SGHRS and YFSETQ. Trimming removed 4 bases at V and 0 bases at J, with 14 bases between. CDR3 sequence reads: CASSPRFGSSYEQYF. The CDR3 coding sequence is TGCGCCAGCAGCCCCAGGTTCGGCAGCTCCTACGAGCAGTACTTC. Full variable domain (missing parts from reference TRBV5-1 and TRBJ2-7): KAGVTQTPRYLIKTRGQQVTLSCSPISGHRSVSWYQQTPGQGLQFLFEYFSETQRNKGNFPGRFSGRQFSNSRSEMNVSTLELGDSALYLCASSPRFGSSYEQYFGPGTRLTVT.

The rearrangement uses TRBV7-8 and TRBJ2-7, with D unresolved. The CDR3 has 14 amino acids. Germline CDR1 and CDR2: SGHVS and FQNEAQ. Deletions cut 5 bases from V and 5 bases from J, with 16 bases between. CDR3 nucleotide sequence: TGTGCCAGCAGCCCCGAGCCCGGCCGGGACGAGCAGTACTTC. It translates to CASSPEPGRDEQYF.

The chain couples TRBV4-1 to TRBJ2-1; 10 positions agree with TRBD2. V gave up 0 bases and J gave up 6 bases; unmatched junction bases: 5. CDR1 is MGHRA, CDR2 YSYEKL, per germline. CDR3 length: 16 residues. The CDR3 DNA reads as TGCGCCAGCAGCCAAGATAGGGCTAGCGGGAGCAATGAGCAGTTCTTC. Translation gives CASSQDRASGSNEQFF.

The chain carries TRBV11-2 and TRBJ2-1, with 10 bases matching TRBD2. This CDR3 has 16 residues. Germline values: CDR1 SGHAT, CDR2 FQNNGV. Losses at the gene ends were 1 base for V and 5 bases for J; bases not matched to a gene: 5. CDR3 sequence reads: CASSLGLAGVHNEQFF. CDR3 coding DNA: TGTGCCAGCAGCTTAGGGCTAGCGGGAGTCCACAATGAGCAGTTCTTC.

The rearrangement joins TRBV27 to TRBJ2-2; no reliable D call. Trimming took off 4 bases at V and 0 bases at J, with 15 bases between the two ends. The CDR3 covers 17 residues. The germline V gene encodes CDR1 MNHEY and CDR2 SMNVEV (reference sequence). This chain's CDR3 is CASSSDGVYANTGELFF. CDR3 coding DNA: TGTGCCAGCAGTTCCGATGGAGTGTACGCGAACACCGGGGAGCTGTTTTTT.

The chain employs TRBV11-2 and TRBJ2-1; the D is unclear. The CDR3 is 11 residues long. Germline loops: CDR1 SGHAT, CDR2 FQNNGV. V lost 5 bases to trimming and J lost 8 bases, with 7 bases between them. CDR3 DNA: TGTGCCAGCAGCCTAGTGCATGAGCAGTTCTTC. Encoded protein: CASSLVHEQFF.

This chain uses TRBV19 with TRBJ2-1, with TRBD2 identical over 14 bases. The CDR3 extends over 19 amino acids. V lost 4 bases and J lost 0; bases outside the gene matches: 8. Germline values: CDR1 LNHDA, CDR2 SQIVND (reference sequence). CDR3 coding DNA: TGTGCCAGTAGTAGTCCCGGGACTAGCGGGAGAAGCTCCTACAATGAGCAGTTCTTC. It encodes CASSSPGTSGRSSYNEQFF.

V and J are TRBV5-4 and TRBJ2-7; 9 nucleotides match TRBD1. Per germline, CDR1 SGHNT and CDR2 YYREEE (reference sequence). V was pared by 4 bases and J by 7 bases, with 12 bases of the junction left unmatched. This CDR3 region has 15 residues. The CDR3 sequence is CASSQTGTGMGEQYF. CDR3 nucleotide sequence: TGTGCCAGCAGCCAGACCGGGACAGGGATGGGGGAGCAGTACTTC.

The chain uses TRBV18 and TRBJ2-5; D possibly corresponds to TRBD2 (5 bases). The germline gives CDR1 KGHSH, CDR2 LQKENI. The V end was cut by 3 bases, the J end by 5 bases, with 13 bases between. This CDR3 contains 14 residues. CDR3 sequence: CASSPRVGEETQYF. In DNA, the CDR3 is TGTGCCAGCTCACCCCGTGTTGGGGAGGAGACCCAGTACTTC.

The J gene is TRBJ2-3, the V gene TRBV16; D remains unclear. The CDR3 has 17 amino acids. Germline CDR1 and CDR2: KGHSY and FQNENV. With 4 bases removed from V and 5 bases from J, the gap between germline ends came to 22 bases. The DNA for the CDR3 is TGTGCCAGCAGCCCGACCGCATCACATTCTAAGGGAGATACGCAGTATTTT. Translation gives CASSPTASHSKGDTQYF.

This chain links TRBV7-8 with TRBJ2-3; maybe TRBD2 (5 bases). Trimming removed 1 base from V and 7 bases from J, with 15 bases in between. In germline, CDR1 is SGHVS, CDR2 FQNEAQ. The CDR3 contains 15 residues. The CDR3 nucleotides read TGTGCCAGCAGCTTAGAGTTGGGTCGGGGTAATACGCAGTATTTT. Translated: CASSLELGRGNTQYF.

The V call is TRBV19, the J call TRBJ2-7; no clear D. This CDR3 has 14 amino acids. V was pared by 3 bases and J by 0 bases, with 9 bases between. CDR1 is LNHDA, CDR2 SQIVND, per germline (reference sequence). The CDR3 loop reads CASSIGRISYEQYF. CDR3 DNA sequence: TGTGCCAGTAGTATCGGACGGATCTCCTACGAGCAGTACTTC.

J is TRBJ2-1 and V is TRBV4-3; 11 bases line up with TRBD2. Germline-derived CDR1 and CDR2 are LGHNA and YSLEER. The CDR3 has 17 residues. Losses at the gene ends were 0 bases for V and 2 bases for J; bases not matched to a gene: 3. CDR3 nucleotide sequence: TGCGCCAGCAGCCAAGATCCGGGACTAGCGGCCTACAATGAGCAGTTCTTC. Amino acid sequence: CASSQDPGLAAYNEQFF.

This clone appeared a single time. The chain uses TRBV27 and TRBJ2-3; 9 nucleotides line up with TRBD2. Trimming took 3 bases from V and 5 from J; bases not matched to a gene: 9. Germline CDR1 reads MNHEY; CDR2 reads SMNVEV (reference sequence). CDR3 size: 16 residues. Here the CDR3 reads CASSLRASGTIDTQYF. CDR3 bases: TGTGCCAGCAGTTTGAGGGCTAGCGGGACTATAGATACGCAGTATTTT.